The 31 T cell receptor beta chains below were found in one sample sequenced in a study of T cell responses to AZD1222 COVID-19 vaccine (dated by TCRdb to 2020 to 2023). This specimen's time point label, per the study, means: baseline before first vaccination. Libraries were made using the immunoSEQ multiplex PCR assay. The immuneACCESS repertoire file appears here via TCRdb, limited to in-frame rearrangements. These files lack a portion of the clones; in checked studies, under half of the deficit traces to unresolved V genes, and the cause of the others is not known. The sample profile shows roughly 140,000 clones; under 95% of them were found once. The ten top clones hold around 5.2% of the sample. The specimen comprised peripheral blood, sampled on day 0 of AZD1222 vaccination. These receptors were obtained from an adult in good health.

The chain joins TRBV11-2 to TRBJ1-3; D call uncertain. The CDR3 sequence is 12 residues long. Trimming cost V 3 bases and J 0 bases, with 0 bases left between them. The germline gives CDR1 SGHAT, CDR2 FQNNGV. As DNA, the CDR3 is TGTGCCAGCAGCTTCTCTGGAAACACCATATATTTT. As protein: CASSFSGNTIYF.

This clone came up a few times. The chain recombines TRBV19 with TRBJ2-3; the D is unclear. Germline-derived CDR1 and CDR2 are LNHDA and SQIVND (reference sequence). This CDR3 is built from 14 residues. V was clipped by 5 bases and J by 4 bases, with 13 bases between them. CDR3 sequence: CASSSRTHPDTQYF. In nucleotides, the CDR3 is TGTGCCAGTAGTTCCCGAACTCACCCAGATACGCAGTATTTT. Full variable domain (remainder filled in from reference TRBV19 and TRBJ2-3): DGGITQSPKYLFRKEGQNVTLSCEQNLNHDAMYWYRQDPGQGLRLIYYSQIVNDFQKGDIAEGYSVSREKKESFPLTVTSAQKNPTAFYLCASSSRTHPDTQYFGPGTRLTVL.

The V gene is TRBV5-6, the J gene TRBJ1-1; no clear D. With 0 bases removed from V and 7 bases from J, the gap between germline ends came to 10 bases. Germline V gene sequence: CDR1 SGHDT, CDR2 YYEEEE. CDR3 length: 13 residues. The CDR3 DNA follows: TGTGCCAGCAGCTTGGCCTTGGTGGGTGAAGCTTTCTTT. Its translation is CASSLALVGEAFF.

This clone was seen once. The chain carries TRBV13 and TRBJ1-1, with D possibly matching TRBD1 (6 bases). The CDR3 consists of 16 residues. Trimming shortened V by 5 bases and J by 2 bases, and 18 bases separated the two germline ends. Per germline, CDR1 PRHDT and CDR2 FYEKMQ (reference sequence). Written as DNA, the CDR3 is TGTGCCAGCAGCCTCCAGGGTTGGGGGCTTAACACTGAAGCTTTCTTT. Translating gives CASSLQGWGLNTEAFF.

This clone has a single count. The chain recombines TRBV5-6 with TRBJ2-5; D is ambiguous. V shed 0 bases and J shed 4 bases, with 10 bases lying between them. This CDR3 has 14 amino acids. Per germline, CDR1 SGHDT and CDR2 YYEEEE. This CDR3 is CASSLGKDGETQYF. CDR3 nucleotides: TGTGCCAGCAGCTTGGGTAAGGATGGAGAGACCCAGTACTTC.

The chain links TRBV7-6 to TRBJ1-4; 7 bases are shared with TRBD1. V lost 11 bases and J lost 4; bases outside the gene matches: 4. Germline CDR1 is SGHVS and CDR2 is FNYEAQ. The CDR3 length is 12 residues. The CDR3 is CASGQINEKLFF. The CDR3 DNA is TGTGCCTCGGGACAGATTAATGAAAAACTGTTTTTT.

V is TRBV5-1 and J is TRBJ2-5, with D maybe TRBD2 (5 bases). Trimming shortened V by 3 bases and J by 5 bases, and 14 bases separated the two germline ends. This CDR3 region has 14 residues. CDR1 SGHRS and CDR2 YFSETQ come from the germline V gene. The CDR3 coding sequence is TGCGCCAGCAGCTGGGGTTCTGGCGGGGAGACCCAGTACTTC. Amino acid sequence: CASSWGSGGETQYF.

This rearrangement joins TRBV4-3 to TRBJ1-1; no firm D call. Germline loops: CDR1 LGHNA, CDR2 YSLEER. With 1 base removed from V and 8 bases from J, the gap between germline ends came to 14 bases. The length of the CDR3 is 14 residues. The CDR3 sequence is CASSQVVGRAEAFF. Written as DNA, the CDR3 is TGCGCCAGCAGCCAAGTTGTTGGGAGAGCAGAAGCTTTCTTT.

This chain links TRBV18 with TRBJ2-7, with D possibly matching TRBD2 (6 bases). Germline CDR1 and CDR2: KGHSH and LQKENI. The CDR3 has 16 amino acids. Trimming shortened V by 4 bases and J by 1 base, and 17 bases separated the two germline ends. The CDR3 DNA reads as TGTGCCAGCTCACTAGCGCGCGGGACGATATCCTACGAGCAGTACTTC. It is translated as CASSLARGTISYEQYF.

V is TRBV5-4 and J is TRBJ2-5, with TRBD1 matching 10 bases. Germline V gene sequence: CDR1 SGHNT, CDR2 YYREEE (reference sequence). The CDR3 extends over 15 amino acids. Germline trimming cut 3 bases from V and 7 bases from J; bases unmatched to any gene: 9. DNA for the CDR3: TGTGCCAGCAGCTGGGGGACAGGGGTCGGGGGGACCCAGTACTTC. It encodes CASSWGTGVGGTQYF. Together with reference TRBV5-4 and TRBJ2-5, the CDR3 gives the full variable domain: ETGVTQSPTHLIKTRGQQVTLRCSSQSGHNTVSWYQQALGQGPQFIFQYYREEENGRGNFPPRFSGLQFPNYSSELNVNALELDDSALYLCASSWGTGVGGTQYFGPGTRLLVL.

The chain joins TRBV5-6 to TRBJ2-3; no reliable D call. The CDR3 is 14 residues long. V was trimmed by 1 base and J by 5 bases, leaving 11 bases between them. Germline-derived CDR1 and CDR2 are SGHDT and YYEEEE. The CDR3 DNA sequence: TGTGCCAGCAGCTTGTGGAGCGCACGAGATACGCAGTATTTT. Protein sequence: CASSLWSARDTQYF.

The chain joins TRBV11-2 to TRBJ2-7, with TRBD1 matching 7 bases. Germline CDR1 and CDR2: SGHAT and FQNNGV. V was pared by 5 bases and J by 3 bases, with 7 bases of the junction left unmatched. This CDR3 has 14 amino acids. The CDR3 loop is CASSTRDSYYEQYF. Here the CDR3 DNA reads TGTGCCAGCAGCACCCGGGACAGTTACTACGAGCAGTACTTC.

The V and J genes are TRBV7-9 and TRBJ2-7, with D maybe TRBD2 (7 bases). The germline CDR1 and CDR2 sequences are SEHNR and FQNEAQ (reference sequence). The V end lost 1 base, the J end lost 6 bases, and 22 bases lay between the germline ends. The CDR3 spans 17 residues. The CDR3 sequence: CASSLVSLIGGPSEQYF. The CDR3 DNA reads as TGTGCCAGCAGCTTAGTATCCCTGATCGGGGGGCCGAGCGAGCAGTACTTC.

The chain joins TRBV6-5 to TRBJ2-1; the D gene is possibly TRBD1 (6 bases). This CDR3 region has 14 residues. The germline V and J ends were trimmed by 2 bases and 5 bases, with 10 bases remaining between them. Germline-derived CDR1 and CDR2 are MNHEY and SVGAGI. CDR3 protein: CASSYRGIDNEQFF. As DNA, the CDR3 is TGTGCCAGCAGTTACAGGGGGATAGACAATGAGCAGTTCTTC.

The V gene is TRBV18, the J gene TRBJ1-6; D unresolved. The germline V gene encodes CDR1 KGHSH and CDR2 LQKENI. The CDR3 has 13 amino acids. V dropped 7 bases and J dropped 9 bases, with 13 bases sitting between them. CDR3 loop: CASFERVGSPLHF. DNA of the CDR3: TGTGCCAGCTTTGAGAGAGTAGGTTCACCCCTCCACTTT.

In its sample, this clone was seen once. The chain uses TRBV27 and TRBJ1-1; D ambiguous. The V and J ends lost 3 bases and 0 bases respectively, with 11 bases between them. CDR1 is MNHEY and CDR2 is SMNVEV in the germline V gene (reference sequence). The length of the CDR3 is 15 residues. In DNA, the CDR3 is TGTGCCAGCAGTTTGCTCCGGGAGGTGAACACTGAAGCTTTCTTT. Protein: CASSLLREVNTEAFF.

The chain has TRBV27 and TRBJ2-1, with 10 bases fitting TRBD2. The CDR3 runs to 18 residues. V dropped 10 bases and J dropped 7; count of bases not matched to a gene: 22. From germline, CDR1 is MNHEY and CDR2 SMNVEV (reference sequence). The CDR3 sequence: CAILVTGQSGRAANEQFF. In DNA form, the CDR3 reads TGTGCCATCCTAGTTACGGGCCAAAGCGGGAGGGCCGCTAATGAGCAGTTCTTC.

The V call is TRBV7-6, the J call TRBJ1-5; D is uncertain. The V and J ends lost 1 base and 0 bases respectively, with 10 bases between them. The CDR3 has 16 amino acids. Germline V gives CDR1 SGHVS, CDR2 FNYEAQ. The CDR3 DNA reads as TGTGCCAGCAGCTTAGGGGCCCACTATAGCAATCAGCCCCAGCATTTT. This gives the protein CASSLGAHYSNQPQHF.

This clone is a singleton in its sample. The CDR3 protein is CASSPPERPFSGNTIYF. The CDR3, as DNA: TGTGCCAGCAGCCCCCCCGAGAGGCCCTTCTCTGGAAACACCATATATTTT. The chain employs TRBV3-1 (or the pseudogene TRBV3-2) and TRBJ1-3; D ambiguous. This CDR3 contains 17 residues. The V end was cut by 4 bases, the J end by 0 bases, with 16 bases between. Germline V gene sequence: CDR1 LGHDT, CDR2 YNNKEL (reference sequence).

As concerns this clone: Other DNA sequences in the sample encode the same CDR3. The chain couples TRBV5-4 to TRBJ2-3, with D hard to call. V was shortened by 0 bases and J by 4 bases, with 3 bases between the two germline ends. This CDR3 spans 12 amino acids. CDR1 is SGHNT and CDR2 is YYREEE in the germline V gene (reference sequence). The CDR3 reads CASSLEADTQYF. The CDR3 bases are TGTGCCAGCAGCTTGGAAGCAGATACGCAGTATTTT.

The chain links TRBV15 to TRBJ2-7; tentative D call: TRBD2 (5 bases). Germline V gene sequence: CDR1 LNHNV, CDR2 YYDKDF (reference sequence). The CDR3 is made up of 13 amino acids. V lost 9 bases and J 5 bases, leaving 17 bases between the germline ends. The CDR3 loop is CATQKGESDEQYF. The CDR3 DNA sequence: TGTGCCACTCAGAAGGGAGAAAGTGACGAGCAGTACTTC. The whole variable domain, remainder taken from reference TRBV15 and TRBJ2-7, is DAMVIQNPRYQVTQFGKPVTLSCSQTLNHNVMYWYQQKSSQAPKLLFHYYDKDFNNEADTPDNFQSRRPNTSFCFLDIRSPGLGDTAMYLCATQKGESDEQYFGPGTRLTVT.

V usage is TRBV7-2 and J usage is TRBJ2-6; D might be TRBD1 (6 bases). The V gene's germline CDR1 is SGHTA and CDR2 FQGNSA. The CDR3 runs 15 residues. Trimming removed 3 bases from V and 2 bases from J, with 8 bases in between. The CDR3 sequence: CASSFKGAGANVLTF. The CDR3 DNA reads TGTGCCAGCAGCTTTAAGGGGGCTGGGGCCAACGTCCTGACTTTC.

This clone was seen a single time. The chain has TRBV6-5 and TRBJ2-1, with D perhaps matching TRBD2 (5 bases). Trimming took 2 bases from V and 9 from J, leaving 14 bases between them. This CDR3 has 14 residues. CDR1 and CDR2 from the germline V gene are MNHEY and SVGAGI. CDR3 residues: CASSYLRDLTEQFF. The CDR3 DNA reads as TGTGCCAGCAGTTACCTCCGGGATCTGACTGAGCAGTTCTTC.

This sequence joins TRBV7-9 and TRBJ2-1; tentative D call: TRBD2 (5 bases). Per the germline V gene, CDR1 is SEHNR and CDR2 is FQNEAQ (reference sequence). V lost 5 bases and J 9 bases, leaving 8 bases between the germline ends. The CDR3 has 11 residues. CDR3 DNA sequence: TGTGCCAGCAGCACGGGGATTGAGCAGTTCTTC. This translates into CASSTGIEQFF.

The rearrangement joins TRBV27 to TRBJ2-3, with 8 bases identical to TRBD1. This CDR3 spans 14 amino acids. V trimming: 6 bases; J trimming: 3 bases; junction bases outside the gene matches: 5. Germline lookup yields CDR1 MNHEY and CDR2 SMNVEV (reference sequence). CDR3 in amino acids: CASRMDRATDTQYF. The DNA for the CDR3 is TGTGCCAGCAGAATGGACAGGGCAACAGATACGCAGTATTTT.

CDR3 loop: CASSLEANSPLHF. CDR3 in DNA: TGCGCCAGCAGCTTGGAGGCAAATTCACCCCTCCACTTT. J is TRBJ1-6 and V is TRBV5-1; no clear D. Germline CDR1 and CDR2: SGHRS and YFSETQ. The CDR3 consists of 13 residues. The ends were cut back, 0 bases at V and 7 bases at J, with 5 bases in the middle.

V gene TRBV15 combines with J gene TRBJ2-1; no reliable D call. The germline V gene has CDR1 LNHNV and CDR2 YYDKDF (reference sequence). CDR3 length: 13 amino acids. Trimming removed 6 bases from V and 2 bases from J, with 8 bases in between. The CDR3 is CATRRQAYNEQFF. CDR3 nucleotides: TGTGCCACCAGAAGACAAGCCTACAATGAGCAGTTCTTC. Supplemented by reference TRBV15 and TRBJ2-1, the full variable domain reads DAMVIQNPRYQVTQFGKPVTLSCSQTLNHNVMYWYQQKSSQAPKLLFHYYDKDFNNEADTPDNFQSRRPNTSFCFLDIRSPGLGDTAMYLCATRRQAYNEQFFGPGTRLTVL.

This clone is a singleton in its sample. The chain recombines TRBV19 with TRBJ1-5; D perhaps matches TRBD1 (6 bases). The CDR3 contains 15 residues. Deletions cut 8 bases from V and 3 bases from J, with 17 bases between. Germline CDR1 LNHDA, CDR2 SQIVND (reference sequence). CDR3 residues: CASEIAGVYNQPQHF. As DNA, the CDR3 is TGTGCCAGTGAAATCGCAGGGGTTTACAATCAGCCCCAGCATTTT.

The chain links TRBV6-2 or TRBV6-3 to TRBJ2-3, with TRBD2 matching 7 bases. The CDR3 is made up of 14 amino acids. Germline values: CDR1 MNHEY, CDR2 SVGEGT. The J segment lost 0 bases and the V segment lost 6 bases, leaving 3 bases of the junction unmatched. Written as DNA, the CDR3 is TGTGCCAGCAGCCGCGGGGGAAGCACAGATACGCAGTATTTT. Its translation is CASSRGGSTDTQYF.

The chain joins TRBV28 to TRBJ1-5; possible D gene TRBD1, 5 bases. There are 17 residues in the CDR3. Germline V gives CDR1 MDHEN, CDR2 SYDVKM. V lost 4 bases to trimming and J lost 5 bases, with 21 bases between them. The CDR3 DNA reads TGTGCCAGCAGTTCGCCCACCCGGGGGATGGGGGATCAGCCCCAGCATTTT. This encodes CASSSPTRGMGDQPQHF.

The chain joins TRBV7-2 to TRBJ1-1, with D perhaps matching TRBD1 (5 bases). CDR1 and CDR2 from the germline V gene are SGHTA and FQGNSA. The V gene lost 1 base and the J gene lost 0 bases, with 15 bases spanning the gap. The CDR3 extends over 17 amino acids. DNA of the CDR3: TGTGCCAGCAGCTTAGTAGGGACGGCATCTATGAACACTGAAGCTTTCTTT. It yields the protein CASSLVGTASMNTEAFF.